The 11 T cell receptor beta chains below come from one sample, sequenced in a study of blood T cells in healthy people across ages. Primed by a sample-barcoded 5' primer and a J-beta primer mix, a second PCR proceeded for roughly 6 to 12 cycles. TCRdb reprocessed the 5' RACE reads via MiXCR and lists one record per CDR3 protein. The repertoire holds about 1.8 million distinct CDR3 sequences, with 49% as singletons. Sequencing input: blood. The origin of the receptors is a woman between 40 and 55 years old in good health.

This chain connects TRBV20-1 to TRBJ1-2; D perhaps matches TRBD1 (6 bases). V was trimmed by 4 bases and J by 6 bases, leaving 15 bases between them. This CDR3 comprises 13 residues. CDR1 and CDR2 (germline): DFQATT, SNEGSKA (reference sequence). The CDR3 nucleotides are TGCAGTGCTAAAGTGAGGCAGGGGAATGGCTACACCTTC. This codes for CSAKVRQGNGYTF.

In this sample, this clonotype turned up a few times. V gene TRBV24-1 combines with J gene TRBJ1-2, with 8 bases fitting TRBD1. Germline-derived CDR1 and CDR2 are KGHDR and SFDVKD. V dropped 4 bases and J dropped 2; count of bases not matched to a gene: 5. This CDR3 has 15 residues. CDR3 residues: CATSERGQVNYGYTF. In nucleotides, the CDR3 is TGTGCCACCAGTGAACGGGGACAGGTGAACTATGGCTACACCTTC.

The genes are TRBV27 and TRBJ2-7, with D possibly matching TRBD1 (6 bases). Trimming left V 2 bases short and J 0 bases short, with 11 bases between. This CDR3 contains 15 residues. Germline CDR1 and CDR2: MNHEY and SMNVEV (reference sequence). CDR3 amino acids: CASSLRNRVSYEQYF. The CDR3 DNA is TGTGCCAGCAGTTTAAGGAACAGGGTCTCCTACGAGCAGTACTTC.

CDR3 protein: CASSQERDPNYEQYF. The CDR3 region has the DNA TGCGCCAGCAGCCAAGAACGGGACCCTAACTACGAGCAGTACTTC. The rearrangement uses TRBV4-3 and TRBJ2-1; D may match TRBD1 or TRBD2 (5 bases each). The last part of the DNA fits TRBJ2-7 better; the J call may be wrong. Germline lookup yields CDR1 LGHNA and CDR2 YSLEER. The CDR3 covers 15 residues.

The table lists this clonotype with a few counts. This chain uses TRBV4-3 with TRBJ2-7, with D possibly being TRBD2 (5 bases). Trimming left V 1 base short and J 6 bases short, with 16 bases between. The CDR3 covers 15 residues. CDR1 and CDR2 from the germline V gene are LGHNA and YSLEER. This chain's CDR3 is CASSQGRGSPSEQYF. The DNA of the CDR3 is TGCGCCAGCAGCCAAGGCCGGGGTTCCCCCTCCGAGCAGTACTTC.

The chain carries TRBV15 and TRBJ2-1; D might be TRBD1 or TRBD2, each matching 5 bases. The V gene lost 3 bases and the J gene lost 3 bases, with 15 bases spanning the gap. Per the germline V gene, CDR1 is LNHNV and CDR2 is YYDKDF (reference sequence). CDR3 length: 16 amino acids. CDR3 sequence (DNA): TGTGCCACCAGCAGGAGAGGGGATGCGGACTACAATGAGCAGTTCTTC. It specifies CATSRRGDADYNEQFF.

The chain employs TRBV14 and TRBJ1-4; TRBD1 agrees at 7 bases. CDR3 size: 17 residues. Looked up from germline, CDR1 is SGHDN and CDR2 is FVKESK. With 9 bases clipped from V and 4 bases from J, the junction kept 17 bases outside the gene matches. In DNA form, the CDR3 reads TGTGCCAGGAATGCGACAGGGAGCCGGCGGAATAATGAAAAACTGTTTTTT. The encoded protein is CARNATGSRRNNEKLFF.

The CDR3 region has the DNA TGTGCCAGCAGCTTAGCCATCAATCAGCCCCAGCATTTT. This encodes CASSLAINQPQHF. The chain combines TRBV7-2 with TRBJ1-5; no firm D call. Germline V gives CDR1 SGHTA, CDR2 FQGNSA. V was pared by 0 bases and J by 3 bases, with 3 bases between. This CDR3 contains 13 residues.

The gene calls are TRBV4-3 and TRBJ1-4; 9 bases align to TRBD1. Germline lookup yields CDR1 LGHNA and CDR2 YSLEER. The CDR3 spans 18 residues. J lost 0 bases, V lost 5 bases, and 10 bases had no gene match. The CDR3 protein is CASSISGQGIATNEKLFF. In DNA form, the CDR3 reads TGCGCCAGCAGCATCTCGGGACAGGGAATCGCAACTAATGAAAAACTGTTTTTT.

This clonotype was observed a handful of times. The chain carries TRBV12-3 or TRBV12-4 and TRBJ2-5, with D possibly being TRBD1 (6 bases). The length of the CDR3 is 15 residues. V shed 2 bases and J shed 4 bases, with 14 bases lying between them. CDR3 bases: TGTGCCAGCAGTTTACGACAGGCTGGGGGAGAGACCCAGTACTTC. This translates into CASSLRQAGGETQYF.

The J gene is TRBJ2-4, the V gene TRBV28; a weak D match, TRBD1 (6 bases). Germline V gene lookup returns CDR1 MDHEN and CDR2 SYDVKM. The CDR3 covers 16 residues. Between the trimmed V and J ends, which lost 5 bases and 8 bases, there was a span of 22 bases. CDR3 sequence (DNA): TGTGCCAGCAGTAAGGAGTTCAGGGGTTTTTTGGACATTCAGTACTTC. Protein sequence: CASSKEFRGFLDIQYF.